What follows is one T cell receptor beta chain and its context. The table came from immunoSEQ multiplex PCR; TCRdb's copy has only in-frame clones and leaves some out. The sample includes more than 45,000 clones, about nine tenths of them seen just once. These data originate in a study of OX40 agonist ivuxolimab in advanced cancers. Patients were ineligible given autoimmune disease history or systemic immunosuppression. Losses at the gene ends were 8 bases for V and 4 bases for J; bases not matched to a gene: 8. The CDR3 has 15 residues. Per the germline V gene, CDR1 is LGHNA and CDR2 is YNFKEQ. Sample: CD4+ or CD8+ T cells sorted from blood, taken in a trial of the OX40 agonist ivuxolimab. The clonotype was recovered from an adult with an advanced solid tumor such as melanoma, head and neck, liver or kidney cancer. This rearrangement joins TRBV4-2 to TRBJ2-1, with 10 nucleotides matching TRBD2. DNA of the CDR3: TGTGCCAGCGGATTGCCGGGACTAGCGTACAATGAGCAGTTCTTC. It specifies CASGLPGLAYNEQFF.